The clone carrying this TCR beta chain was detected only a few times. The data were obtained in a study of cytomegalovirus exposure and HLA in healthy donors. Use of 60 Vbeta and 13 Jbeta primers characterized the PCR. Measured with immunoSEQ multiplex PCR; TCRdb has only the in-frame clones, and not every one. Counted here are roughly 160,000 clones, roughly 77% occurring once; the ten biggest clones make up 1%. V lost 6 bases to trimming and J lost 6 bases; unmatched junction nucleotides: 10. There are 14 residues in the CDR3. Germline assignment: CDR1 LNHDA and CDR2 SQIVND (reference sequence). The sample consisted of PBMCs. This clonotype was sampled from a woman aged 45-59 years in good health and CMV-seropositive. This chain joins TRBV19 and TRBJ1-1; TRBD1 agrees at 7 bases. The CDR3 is CASSPGTEKPEAFF. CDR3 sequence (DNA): TGTGCCAGTAGCCCCGGGACAGAAAAGCCTGAAGCTTTCTTT.